Listed below are T cell receptor beta chains from one sample, sequenced in a study of blood T cell repertoires in COVID-19. Method: immunoSEQ multiplex PCR; TCRdb's copy keeps in-frame clones and lacks some. The table has around 63,000 clones, roughly 72% seen once. Specimen: peripheral blood. The receptor set was obtained from a woman in her 70s with COVID-19, enrolled during active disease. CDR3s include the opening cysteine and the closing phenylalanine or tryptophan. The D gene is left open where the match is weak. Size is omitted from some rows. Given values are once, few, many or a class for expanded clones.

CDR3aa	CDR3nt	v_gene	j_gene	abundance	d_gene
CASSRDRAGNTIYF	TGTGCCAGCAGTCGGGACAGGGCTGGAAACACCATATATTTT	TRBV6-5	TRBJ1-3	-	TRBD1
CASSPPRAGGYTF	TGCGCCAGCAGCCCGCCGCGTGCGGGTGGCTACACCTTC	TRBV5-1	TRBJ1-2	few	-
CASSEDPGLVRNEQFF	TGTGCCAGCAGCGAAGACCCGGGACTAGTGAGAAATGAGCAGTTCTTC	TRBV9	TRBJ2-1	-	TRBD2
CASSQPQGRGYTF	TGTGCCAGCAGCCAACCACAGGGTAGAGGCTACACCTTC	TRBV6-5	TRBJ1-2	-	-
CASSITPISGSSYGYTF	TGTGCCAGTAGTATAACCCCGATTAGCGGGTCTAGCTATGGCTACACCTTC	TRBV19	TRBJ1-2	-	-
CASRSPGTEAFF	TGTGCCAGCAGGTCTCCGGGCACTGAAGCTTTCTTT	TRBV7-2	TRBJ1-1	-	-
CASSTGPGGVNTGELFF	TGTGCCAGCAGCACCGGCCCGGGCGGGGTGAACACCGGGGAGCTGTTTTTT	TRBV11-2	TRBJ2-2	-	-
CASSRLAGLRTDTQYF	TGTGCCAGCAGCCGACTAGCGGGGCTCCGCACAGATACGCAGTATTTT	TRBV9	TRBJ2-3	few	TRBD2
CASSRTADQPQHF	TGTGCCAGCAGCCGGACAGCAGATCAGCCCCAGCATTTT	TRBV7-9	TRBJ1-5	-	-
CSALRSGEQYF	TGCAGTGCCCTCCGGTCGGGCGAGCAGTACTTC	TRBV20-1	TRBJ2-7	few	-
CASSAGPGGNQPQHF	TGCGCCAGCAGCGCCGGACCGGGGGGCAATCAGCCCCAGCATTTT	TRBV5-1	TRBJ1-5	-	-
CASSQAAGESNEQFF	TGTGCCAGCAGCCAAGCGGCAGGGGAAAGCAATGAGCAGTTCTTC	TRBV3-1/TRBV3-2	TRBJ2-1	-	-
CASSWGQGSHEQFF	TGTGCCAGCAGCTGGGGACAGGGGTCGCATGAGCAGTTCTTC	TRBV11-3	TRBJ2-1	-	TRBD1
CASTGTGSDTQYF	TGTGCCAGCACCGGGACTGGTTCAGATACGCAGTATTTT	TRBV2	TRBJ2-3	few	-
CASSLAGGVKNIQYF	TGTGCCAGCAGTTTAGCGGGGGGAGTCAAAAACATTCAGTACTTC	TRBV5-4	TRBJ2-4	few	TRBD2
CASSYGTGYEQFF	TGTGCCAGCAGTTACGGGACAGGGTATGAGCAGTTCTTC	TRBV6-6	TRBJ2-1	-	TRBD1
CASSLGGFAKNIQYF	TGTGCCAGTAGTCTTGGGGGGTTTGCCAAAAACATTCAGTACTTC	TRBV19	TRBJ2-4	-	-
CASSPRDGTEAFF	TGTGCCAGCAGCCCCCGGGATGGGACTGAAGCTTTCTTT	TRBV9	TRBJ1-1	-	-
CASRPAQNYDNEQFF	TGTGCCAGCCGCCCGGCACAAAACTACGACAATGAGCAGTTCTTC	TRBV6-2/TRBV6-3	TRBJ2-1	-	-
CASSVVGGLLYNEQFF	TGTGCCAGCAGCGTAGTGGGGGGGCTCCTCTACAATGAGCAGTTCTTC	TRBV9	TRBJ2-1	once	-
CASSSGYTDTQYF	TGTGCCAGCAGCTCCGGTTACACAGATACGCAGTATTTT	TRBV11-2	TRBJ2-3	-	-
CASSRSDSMNTEAFF	TGTGCCAGCAGCCGGTCCGACAGTATGAACACTGAAGCTTTCTTT	TRBV3-1/TRBV3-2	TRBJ1-1	-	-
CASSYVRDRAVDGYTF	TGTGCCAGCAGTTACGTCCGGGACAGGGCGGTCGATGGCTACACCTTC	TRBV6-5	TRBJ1-2	medium-sized	TRBD1
CASSQEWREAEKLFF	TGCGCCAGCAGCCAGGAGTGGAGGGAGGCTGAAAAACTGTTTTTT	TRBV4-3	TRBJ1-4	-	-
CASSPGTDVLIYEQYF	TGTGCCAGCTCACCTGGGACAGATGTCCTCATCTACGAGCAGTACTTC	TRBV18	TRBJ2-7	-	TRBD1
CASSLWGNRGDTQYF	TGTGCCAGCAGTTTGTGGGGCAACAGGGGGGATACGCAGTATTTT	TRBV27	TRBJ2-3	-	TRBD1
CASSFQAGGPNEQFF	TGCGCCAGCAGCTTTCAAGCGGGGGGGCCGAATGAGCAGTTCTTC	TRBV5-1	TRBJ2-1	few	TRBD2
CASSQGGPIENEQFF	TGTGCCAGCAGCCAAGGCGGGCCGATCGAGAATGAGCAGTTCTTC	TRBV4-2	TRBJ2-1	-	-
CASSNKPLPGKNTGELFF	TGTGCCAGCAGTAACAAGCCCCTGCCGGGGAAGAACACCGGGGAGCTGTTTTTT	TRBV4-2	TRBJ2-2	-	-
CASSPLPLAGQGYTF	TGCGCCAGCAGCCCCCTCCCCCTGGCGGGCCAGGGCTACACCTTC	TRBV4-1	TRBJ1-2	-	-
CASSYSGRKNSYEQYF	TGTGCCAGCAGTTACTCTGGCAGGAAAAATTCCTACGAGCAGTACTTC	TRBV6-6	TRBJ2-7	-	-
CASSLATGHYEQYF	TGCGCCAGCAGCTTGGCCACAGGACACTACGAGCAGTACTTC	TRBV5-1	TRBJ2-7	-	-
CASSSLRPPGRTSTNEKLFF	TGTGCCAGCAGCTCCCTCAGACCTCCAGGACGGACTTCAACTAATGAAAAACTGTTTTTT	TRBV7-3	TRBJ1-4	-	-
CASSPGLAGGSISYNEQFF	TGCGCCAGCAGCCCCGGACTAGCGGGGGGCTCAATCTCCTACAATGAGCAGTTCTTC	TRBV5-1	TRBJ2-1	-	TRBD2
CASGWRNTGELFF	TGTGCCAGCGGTTGGAGGAACACCGGGGAGCTGTTTTTT	TRBV9	TRBJ2-2	-	-
CASSPGVKSPLHF	TGTGCCAGCAGCCCAGGGGTAAAATCACCCCTCCACTTT	TRBV7-2	TRBJ1-6	few	-
CASSGRSLAQETQYF	TGTGCCAGTAGTGGCCGGTCACTAGCTCAAGAGACCCAGTACTTC	TRBV19	TRBJ2-5	-	-
CASSLTTGAGNTIYF	TGCGCCAGCAGCTTGACGACAGGGGCTGGAAACACCATATATTTT	TRBV5-1	TRBJ1-3	-	TRBD1
CASSLRGQEKLFF	TGTGCCAGCAGCCTCAGGGGGCAGGAAAAACTGTTTTTT	TRBV11-2	TRBJ1-4	-	TRBD1
CASRSRGGNEKLFF	TGTGCCAGCAGGAGTAGGGGGGGTAATGAAAAACTGTTTTTT	TRBV6-5	TRBJ1-4	-	-
CASSLSSGLAGVIPGDETQYF	TGTGCCAGCAGTTTATCTTCGGGGCTAGCGGGAGTGATTCCGGGGGATGAGACCCAGTACTTC	TRBV27	TRBJ2-5	-	TRBD2
CASSSPRLAGSFSSDTQYF	TGTGCCAGCAGCTCTCCTAGACTAGCGGGGTCCTTTTCCTCGGATACGCAGTATTTT	TRBV7-6	TRBJ2-3	-	TRBD2
CAISEGSSASNRDNEQFF	TGTGCCATCAGTGAGGGTAGTAGCGCCTCCAATCGGGACAATGAGCAGTTCTTC	TRBV10-3	TRBJ2-1	few	-
CASSRAGSEAFF	TGTGCCAGCAGCCGCGCCGGGTCTGAAGCTTTCTTT	TRBV12-3/TRBV12-4	TRBJ1-1	-	-
CASSLNRGRGGELFF	TGTGCCAGCAGCTTGAACAGGGGGCGCGGCGGGGAGCTGTTTTTT	TRBV11-1	TRBJ2-2	few	TRBD1
CASRGTGSSPYGYTF	TGTGCCAGCAGAGGGACAGGAAGTTCGCCTTATGGCTACACCTTC	TRBV6-5	TRBJ1-2	-	TRBD1
CASSLEVAVTEAFF	TGCGCCAGCAGCTTGGAGGTGGCGGTCACTGAAGCTTTCTTT	TRBV5-1	TRBJ1-1	-	-
CASSAGPNPGGANVLTF	TGTGCCAGTAGCGCCGGGCCAAACCCGGGGGGGGCCAACGTCCTGACTTTC	TRBV19	TRBJ2-6	-	-
CASSRGRNTEAFF	TGTGCCAGCAGCCGCGGTCGAAACACTGAAGCTTTCTTT	TRBV28	TRBJ1-1	-	-
CASSNDRVRPFF	TGTGCCAGCAGCAACGACAGGGTAAGACCTTTCTTT	TRBV5-4	TRBJ1-1	-	TRBD1
CASSLVGSRRSPLHF	TGTGCCAGCAGCTTAGTAGGGAGCCGGCGCTCACCCCTCCACTTT	TRBV11-2	TRBJ1-6	-	-
CASSQGQGSKKLFF	TGTGCCAGCAGTCAGGGACAGGGGTCGAAAAAACTGTTTTTT	TRBV27	TRBJ1-4	-	TRBD1
CASSVRDRVSYEQYF	TGTGCCAGCAGCGTCCGGGACAGGGTGTCCTACGAGCAGTACTTC	TRBV5-5	TRBJ2-7	-	TRBD1